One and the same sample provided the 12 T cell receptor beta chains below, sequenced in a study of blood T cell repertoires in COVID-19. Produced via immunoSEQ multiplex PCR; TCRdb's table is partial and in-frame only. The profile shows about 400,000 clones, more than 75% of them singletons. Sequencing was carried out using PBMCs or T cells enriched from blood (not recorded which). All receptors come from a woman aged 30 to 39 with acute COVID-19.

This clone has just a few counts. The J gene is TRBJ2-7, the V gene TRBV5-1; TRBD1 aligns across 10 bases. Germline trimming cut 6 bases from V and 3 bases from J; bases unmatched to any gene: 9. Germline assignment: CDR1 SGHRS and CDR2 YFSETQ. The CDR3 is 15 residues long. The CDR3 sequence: CASTSGTGEDYEQYF. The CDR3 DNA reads TGCGCCAGCACATCCGGGACAGGGGAAGACTACGAGCAGTACTTC.

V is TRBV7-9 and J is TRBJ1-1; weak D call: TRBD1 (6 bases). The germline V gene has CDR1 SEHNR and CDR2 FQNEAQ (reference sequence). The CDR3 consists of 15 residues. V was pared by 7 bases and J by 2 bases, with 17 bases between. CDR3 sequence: CASNRWGTKNTEAFF. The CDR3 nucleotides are TGTGCCAGCAATAGATGGGGGACAAAAAACACTGAAGCTTTCTTT.

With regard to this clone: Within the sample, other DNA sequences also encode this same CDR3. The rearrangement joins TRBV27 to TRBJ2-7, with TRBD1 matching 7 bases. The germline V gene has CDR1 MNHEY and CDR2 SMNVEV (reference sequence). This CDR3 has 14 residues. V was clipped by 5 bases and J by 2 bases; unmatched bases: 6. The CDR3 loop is CASSPRTGPYEQYF. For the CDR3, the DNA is TGTGCCAGCAGTCCTCGGACAGGACCCTACGAGCAGTACTTC.

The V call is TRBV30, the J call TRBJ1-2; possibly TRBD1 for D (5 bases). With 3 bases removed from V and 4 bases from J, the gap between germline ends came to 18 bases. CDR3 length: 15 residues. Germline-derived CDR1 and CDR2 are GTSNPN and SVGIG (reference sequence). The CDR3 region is CAWRSGGSFTYGYTF. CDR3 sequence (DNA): TGTGCCTGGAGGTCCGGGGGATCGTTTACCTATGGCTACACCTTC.

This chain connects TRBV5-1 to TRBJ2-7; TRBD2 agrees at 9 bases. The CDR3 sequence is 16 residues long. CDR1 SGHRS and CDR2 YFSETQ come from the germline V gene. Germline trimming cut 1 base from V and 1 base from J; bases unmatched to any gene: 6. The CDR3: CASSLSPTSGSYEQYF. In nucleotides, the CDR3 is TGCGCCAGCAGCTTGTCGCCGACTAGCGGATCCTACGAGCAGTACTTC.

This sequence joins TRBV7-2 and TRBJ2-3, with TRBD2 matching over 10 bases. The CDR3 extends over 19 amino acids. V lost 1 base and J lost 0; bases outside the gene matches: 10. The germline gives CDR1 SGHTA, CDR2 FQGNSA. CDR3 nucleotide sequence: TGTGCCAGCAGCTTAGGGATACTAGCGGGGTTGACTAGCACAGATACGCAGTATTTT. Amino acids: CASSLGILAGLTSTDTQYF.

CDR3 in DNA: TGTGCCAGCTCACCAAGACTTGACACTGAAGCTTTCTTT. Residues: CASSPRLDTEAFF. The chain links TRBV18 to TRBJ1-1; D ambiguous. The CDR3 is 13 amino acids. Germline V gives CDR1 KGHSH, CDR2 LQKENI. Trimming removed 2 bases from V and 3 bases from J, with 7 bases in between.

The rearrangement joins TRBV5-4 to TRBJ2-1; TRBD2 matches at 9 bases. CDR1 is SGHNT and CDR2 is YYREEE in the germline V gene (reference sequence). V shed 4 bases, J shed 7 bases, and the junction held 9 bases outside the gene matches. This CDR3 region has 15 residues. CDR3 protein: CASSPSGGPGNEQFF. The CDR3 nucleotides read TGTGCCAGCAGCCCAAGCGGGGGGCCTGGGAATGAGCAGTTCTTC.

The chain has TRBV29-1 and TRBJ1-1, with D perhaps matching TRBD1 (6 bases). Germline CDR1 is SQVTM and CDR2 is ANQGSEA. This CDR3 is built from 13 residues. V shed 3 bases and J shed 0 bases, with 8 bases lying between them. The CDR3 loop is CSVDGGLNTEAFF. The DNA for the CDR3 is TGCAGCGTTGACGGGGGGCTGAACACTGAAGCTTTCTTT.

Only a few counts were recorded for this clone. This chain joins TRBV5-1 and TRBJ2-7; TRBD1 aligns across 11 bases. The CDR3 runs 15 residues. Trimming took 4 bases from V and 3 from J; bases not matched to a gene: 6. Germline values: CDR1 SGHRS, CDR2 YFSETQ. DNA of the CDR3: TGCGCCAGCAGCCCAGGGACAGGGGGAAACTACGAGCAGTACTTC. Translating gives CASSPGTGGNYEQYF.

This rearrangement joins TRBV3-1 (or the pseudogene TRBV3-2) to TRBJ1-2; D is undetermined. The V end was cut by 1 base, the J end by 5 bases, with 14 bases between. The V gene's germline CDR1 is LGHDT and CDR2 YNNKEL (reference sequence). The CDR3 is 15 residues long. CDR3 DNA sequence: TGTGCCAGCAGCCAAGGACTCTTCGAGATATATGGCTACACCTTC. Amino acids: CASSQGLFEIYGYTF.

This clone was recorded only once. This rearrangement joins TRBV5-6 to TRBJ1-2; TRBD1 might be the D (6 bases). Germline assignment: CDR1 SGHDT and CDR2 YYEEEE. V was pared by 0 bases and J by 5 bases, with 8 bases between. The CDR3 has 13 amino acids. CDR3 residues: CASSLDREYGYTF. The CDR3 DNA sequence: TGTGCCAGCAGCTTGGACAGGGAATATGGCTACACCTTC.